The T cell receptor beta chain under discussion was sequenced for a study of cytomegalovirus exposure and HLA in healthy donors. Overall study context: The study's early data release held about 85 million unique TCRs from HLA-typed donors. General observations from the study: Follow-up analysis later connected one missense variant in DCLRE1C with trimming of TCR beta V- and J-genes. In a later analysis, across HLA loci, associated TCR counts were highest for DRB1, lowest for HLA-C.

To note about this clone: Its antigen is unidentified.

The length of the CDR3 is 16 residues. Trimming removed 2 bases from V and 6 bases from J, with 19 bases in between. Per the germline V gene, CDR1 is ENHRY and CDR2 is SYGVKD. The PCR had 60 Vbeta and 13 Jbeta primers. Original processing notes: Roughly 11 million shared chains were among about 80 million unique TCR beta chains counted in a later analysis. Assay: immunoSEQ multiplex PCR; the TCRdb copy retains only in-frame clones and omits some. That table furnishes V, J and clone size, whereas the DNA furnished D and trimming. The data show about 110,000 clones, with just under 70% seen just once and approximately 5.4% held by the top ten.

The sequence derives from a woman aged 65 to 85 in good health and CMV-seropositive. The J gene is TRBJ1-1, the V gene TRBV10-3; TRBD1 might be the D (5 bases). The specimen was PBMCs. The CDR3 here is CAISELPSKGQPEAFF. The CDR3 DNA reads as TGTGCCATCAGTGAGCTCCCCAGTAAGGGGCAACCTGAAGCTTTCTTT.